This record looks at one T cell receptor beta chain sequence and its context. These data come from a study of blood T cell repertoires in COVID-19. Study background: Both acute and convalescent COVID-19 samples were obtained from the United States, Italy and Spain. T cells, B-cell-depleted T cells, or PBMCs provided the cDNA or gDNA that served as material.

Authors' methods: Scientists estimated how many nucleated cells there were by amplifying reference gene primers. Clones were read by immunoSEQ multiplex PCR, and TCRdb kept only the in-frame ones, dropping some. The V and J calls and clone size are taken from that table; D and trimming were inferred from the DNA. Altogether about 60,000 clones are present, 88% being singletons, with the ten largest covering more than 4.5%. Germline values: CDR1 MNHEY, CDR2 SVGEGT. Trimming cost V 4 bases and J 3 bases; bases outside gene matches: 6. The CDR3 runs 15 residues. The sequence was obtained from a man between 60 and 75 years old with acute or convalescent COVID-19. The source material was peripheral blood. The J gene is TRBJ2-1, the V gene TRBV6-2 or TRBV6-3; 7 bases line up with TRBD2. For the CDR3, the DNA is TGTGCCAGCAGTTCCGCCGGGGGGAACTACAATGAGCAGTTCTTC. The encoded protein is CASSSAGGNYNEQFF.